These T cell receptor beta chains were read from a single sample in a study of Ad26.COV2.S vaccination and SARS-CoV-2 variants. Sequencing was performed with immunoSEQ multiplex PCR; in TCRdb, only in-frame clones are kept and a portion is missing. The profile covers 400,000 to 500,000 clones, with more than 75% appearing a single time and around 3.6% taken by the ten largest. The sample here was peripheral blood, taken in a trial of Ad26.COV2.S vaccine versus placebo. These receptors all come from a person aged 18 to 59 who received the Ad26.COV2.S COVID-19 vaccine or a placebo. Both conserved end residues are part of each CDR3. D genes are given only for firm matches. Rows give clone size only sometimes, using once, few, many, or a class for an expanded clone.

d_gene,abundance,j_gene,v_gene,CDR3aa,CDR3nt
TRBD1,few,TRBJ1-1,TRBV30,CAWRDRVNTEAFF,TGTGCCTGGAGGGACAGGGTGAACACTGAAGCTTTCTTT
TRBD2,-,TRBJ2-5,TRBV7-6,CASSLATSGVETQYF,TGTGCCAGCAGCTTAGCGACTAGCGGGGTAGAGACCCAGTACTTC
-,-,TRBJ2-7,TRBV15,CATSRGTDNSYEQYF,TGTGCCACCAGCAGGGGCACGGACAACTCCTACGAGCAGTACTTC
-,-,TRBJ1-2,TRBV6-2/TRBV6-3,CASSSIDGGDYGYTF,TGTGCCAGCAGTTCCATTGACGGGGGGGACTATGGCTACACCTTC
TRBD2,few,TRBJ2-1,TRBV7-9,CASSLGSSGLSYNEQFF,TGTGCCAGCAGCTTAGGGTCTAGCGGCCTCTCCTACAATGAGCAGTTCTTC
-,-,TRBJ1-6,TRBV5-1,CASSLAREDSPLHF,TGCGCCAGCAGCTTGGCCAGGGAAGATTCACCCCTCCACTTT
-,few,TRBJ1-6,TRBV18,CASSPGVGNSPLHF,TGTGCCAGCTCACCGGGGGTGGGGAATTCACCCCTCCACTTT
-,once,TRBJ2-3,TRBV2,CASRADGTDTQYF,TGTGCCAGCAGAGCGGACGGCACAGATACGCAGTATTTT
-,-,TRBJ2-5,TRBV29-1,CSVGWETGETQYF,TGCAGCGTTGGTTGGGAGACGGGAGAGACCCAGTACTTC
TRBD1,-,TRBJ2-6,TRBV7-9,CASSSRDRGLPRGANVLTF,TGTGCCAGCAGCTCCCGGGACAGGGGGCTGCCTAGGGGGGCCAACGTCCTGACTTTC
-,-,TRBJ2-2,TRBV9,CASSVPYTGELFF,TGTGCCAGCAGCGTTCCCTACACCGGGGAGCTGTTTTTT